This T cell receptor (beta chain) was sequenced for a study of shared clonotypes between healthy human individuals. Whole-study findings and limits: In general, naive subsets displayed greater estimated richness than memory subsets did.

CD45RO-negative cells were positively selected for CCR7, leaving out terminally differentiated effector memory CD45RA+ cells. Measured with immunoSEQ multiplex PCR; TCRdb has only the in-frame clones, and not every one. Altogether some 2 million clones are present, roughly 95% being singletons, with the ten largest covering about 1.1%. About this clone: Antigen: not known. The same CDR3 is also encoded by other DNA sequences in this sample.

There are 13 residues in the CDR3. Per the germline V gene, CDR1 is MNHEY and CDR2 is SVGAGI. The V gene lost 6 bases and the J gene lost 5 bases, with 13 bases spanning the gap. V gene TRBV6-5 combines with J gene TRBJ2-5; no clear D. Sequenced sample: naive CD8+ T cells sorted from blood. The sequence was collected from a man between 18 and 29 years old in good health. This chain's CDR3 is CASSYDPEETQYF. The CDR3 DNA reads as TGTGCCAGCAGCTACGATCCCGAGGAGACCCAGTACTTC.